The next 29 T cell receptor beta chains were all read from a single sample in a study of CD8 T cells in ankylosing spondylitis. General study findings and limits: There was a TCR beta motif, made of 7 or 8 highly homologous variants, that appeared characteristic of ankylosing spondylitis blood.

No antigens are known for them. MiXCR was run by TCRdb on the 5' RACE reads, yielding one entry per CDR3 protein. The table records about 510,000 distinct CDR3 sequences, 5.3% of them present only once. Input material: blood, either unsorted or a sorted T cell fraction (not recorded which). These receptors were collected from a male donor with ankylosing spondylitis.

This clonotype was detected ten times or more. The CDR3 sequence: CASSLAERPPNGEQFF. CDR3 coding DNA: TGCGCCAGCAGCTTGGCGGAGCGACCTCCTAACGGTGAGCAGTTCTTC. This chain uses TRBV5-1 with TRBJ2-1; no reliable D call. CDR3 length equals 16 residues. Germline CDR1 is SGHRS and CDR2 is YFSETQ. Trimming took off 0 bases at V and 9 bases at J, with 19 bases between the two ends.

This clonotype was detected many times. A single base is all that separates this from a far larger clone, so a read error is likely. This chain connects TRBV12-3 or TRBV12-4 to TRBJ2-3, with D unclear. V lost 7 bases to trimming and J lost 0 bases, with 5 bases between them. This CDR3 has 12 residues. The CDR3 protein is CASTFSTDTQYF. The CDR3 DNA is TGTGCCAGCACCTTTAGCACAGATACGCAGTATTTT.

This clonotype was seen repeatedly, ten times or more. CDR3 sequence reads: CASSFLTKTGSTGELFF. For the CDR3, the DNA is TGCGCCAGCAGCTTTCTTACCAAGACAGGGTCCACCGGGGAGCTGTTTTTT. The chain combines TRBV5-1 with TRBJ2-2; 7 nucleotides line up with TRBD1. Per germline, CDR1 SGHRS and CDR2 YFSETQ. J gave up 4 bases and V 2 bases, and 11 bases lay outside the gene matches. This CDR3 region has 17 residues.

V gene TRBV27 combines with J gene TRBJ1-2; 9 bases agree with TRBD1. The germline gives CDR1 MNHEY, CDR2 SMNVEV (reference sequence). After removal of 3 bases from V and 4 bases from J, the junction contained 6 bases not matched to a gene. This CDR3 has 15 residues. CDR3 loop: CASSFNRGRRYGYTF. CDR3 sequence (DNA): TGTGCCAGCAGTTTCAACAGGGGGCGCCGCTATGGCTACACCTTC.

This clonotype was detected ten times or more. The rearrangement links TRBV12-3 or TRBV12-4 to TRBJ2-3, with D hard to call. Trimming took 3 bases from V and 2 from J, leaving 12 bases between them. CDR3 length equals 15 residues. The CDR3 nucleotides read TGTGCCAGCAGTTTCCGGACGGCACTCACAGATACGCAGTATTTT. It is translated as CASSFRTALTDTQYF.

There are many counts of this clonotype. V usage is TRBV5-1 and J usage is TRBJ1-1; TRBD1 matches at 9 bases. This CDR3 has 16 residues. J gave up 0 bases and V 4 bases, and 7 bases lay outside the gene matches. The germline gives CDR1 SGHRS, CDR2 YFSETQ. For the CDR3, the DNA is TGCGCCAGCAGCGAAGGGACAGGGTACATGAACACTGAAGCTTTCTTT. Translating it yields CASSEGTGYMNTEAFF.

In this sample, this clonotype turned up many times. The J gene is TRBJ2-1, the V gene TRBV5-1; 13 bases match TRBD2. Trimming cost V 4 bases and J 9 bases; bases outside gene matches: 13. This CDR3 comprises 17 residues. CDR1 and CDR2 from the germline V gene are SGHRS and YFSETQ. The CDR3 sequence is CASSPWTSGSHGGEQFF. The CDR3 bases are TGCGCCAGCAGCCCCTGGACTAGCGGGAGTCATGGGGGTGAGCAGTTCTTC.

This clonotype was detected ten times or more. The J gene is TRBJ1-2, the V gene TRBV12-3 or TRBV12-4; no definite D call. The V end was cut by 5 bases, the J end by 5 bases, with 12 bases between. The CDR3 totals 13 residues. CDR3 in amino acids: CASSNRARYGYTF. The CDR3 DNA reads TGTGCCAGCAGTAACCGGGCCCGGTATGGCTACACCTTC.

This clonotype was seen many times. The chain links TRBV20-1 to TRBJ2-2; 8 bases are shared with TRBD2. The ends lost 2 bases at V and 5 bases at J; junction bases unmatched: 10. Per germline, CDR1 DFQATT and CDR2 SNEGSKA (reference sequence). This CDR3 contains 16 residues. The chain's CDR3 is CSARNDGRAGTGELFF. As DNA, the CDR3 is TGCAGTGCTAGAAACGACGGGAGGGCCGGGACCGGGGAGCTGTTTTTT.

This clonotype has a count of ten or more. The rearrangement uses TRBV7-2 and TRBJ2-2, with a weak D call TRBD2 (6 bases). The germline V gene has CDR1 SGHTA and CDR2 FQGNSA. This CDR3 has 15 residues. Trimming shortened V by 5 bases and J by 0 bases, and 10 bases separated the two germline ends. Here the CDR3 DNA reads TGTGCCAGCAGCCGGAGCGGGTCGAACACCGGGGAGCTGTTTTTT. As protein: CASSRSGSNTGELFF.

This clonotype occurred many times. V and J are TRBV7-2 and TRBJ1-1; the D gene is possibly TRBD1 (6 bases). Germline values: CDR1 SGHTA, CDR2 FQGNSA. This CDR3 region has 13 residues. Trimming removed 2 bases at V and 6 bases at J, with 10 bases between. The CDR3 reads CASSLYKGAEAFF. The DNA of the CDR3 is TGTGCCAGCAGCTTATATAAGGGGGCTGAAGCTTTCTTT.

The sample holds many counts of this clonotype. The chain is built from TRBV6-5 and TRBJ1-3, with D hard to call. There are 16 residues in the CDR3. Germline loops: CDR1 MNHEY, CDR2 SVGAGI. The V end lost 4 bases, the J end lost 2 bases, and 15 bases lay between the germline ends. CDR3 DNA sequence: TGTGCCAGCAGTTCTGGGGTCCTTACGGCTGGAAACACCATATATTTT. It encodes CASSSGVLTAGNTIYF.

This clonotype has a count of ten or more. This CDR3 is CAISDFTESGANVLTF. In DNA, the CDR3 is TGTGCCATCAGTGATTTCACTGAATCTGGGGCCAACGTCCTGACTTTC. The chain employs TRBV10-3 and TRBJ2-6; D is ambiguous. The germline CDR1 and CDR2 sequences are ENHRY and SYGVKD. The CDR3 is made up of 16 amino acids. V lost 3 bases and J lost 1, with 10 bases in between.

This clonotype occurred many times. The chain uses TRBV4-2 and TRBJ1-2; no definite D call. The CDR3 contains 14 residues. Deletions cut 1 base from V and 4 bases from J, with 10 bases between. CDR1 is LGHNA and CDR2 is YNFKEQ in the germline V gene. In nucleotides, the CDR3 is TGTGCCAGCAGCCAAGGCTTTGAGGGCTATGGCTACACCTTC. This encodes CASSQGFEGYGYTF.

This clonotype occurred many times. The rearrangement uses TRBV5-1 and TRBJ1-2; 8 nucleotides agree with TRBD1. This CDR3 has 20 amino acids. Germline assignment: CDR1 SGHRS and CDR2 YFSETQ. V lost 4 bases and J lost 0; bases outside the gene matches: 20. In DNA, the CDR3 is TGCGCCAGCAGCGCCGTAAACAAGACCGGGACAGGAGCTTCTAACTATGGCTACACCTTC. Translated, it gives CASSAVNKTGTGASNYGYTF. Supplemented by reference TRBV5-1 and TRBJ1-2, the full variable domain reads KAGVTQTPRYLIKTRGQQVTLSCSPISGHRSVSWYQQTPGQGLQFLFEYFSETQRNKGNFPGRFSGRQFSNSRSEMNVSTLELGDSALYLCASSAVNKTGTGASNYGYTFGSGTRLTVV.

This clonotype was recorded many times. The chain combines TRBV2 with TRBJ1-2; D perhaps matches TRBD1 (5 bases). CDR1 and CDR2 (germline): SNHLY, FYNNEI. Trimming pared 4 bases from V and 0 bases from J, leaving 12 bases between. CDR3 length equals 15 residues. CDR3 sequence reads: CASSVTGRANYGYTF. The CDR3, as DNA: TGTGCCAGCAGTGTCACAGGCAGAGCTAACTATGGCTACACCTTC.

In this sample, this clonotype turned up many times. This CDR3 reads CASRKWAPREEQYF. CDR3 DNA sequence: TGTGCCAGCAGAAAATGGGCCCCCAGGGAGGAGCAGTACTTC. The rearrangement uses TRBV11-2 and TRBJ2-7; the D gene could be TRBD1 or TRBD2 (5 bases each). The ends were cut back, 6 bases at V and 7 bases at J, with 19 bases in the middle. The CDR3 totals 14 residues. Germline V CDR1 and CDR2: SGHAT, FQNNGV.

This clonotype appeared many times. The rearrangement links TRBV15 to TRBJ2-7, with D unresolved. V lost 1 base to trimming and J lost 3 bases, with 7 bases between them. The germline gives CDR1 LNHNV, CDR2 YYDKDF (reference sequence). The length of the CDR3 is 13 residues. The CDR3, as DNA: TGTGCCACCAGCAGAGCTTTTAGCTACGAGCAGTACTTC. Its translation is CATSRAFSYEQYF.

This clonotype came up many times. The rearrangement links TRBV7-2 to TRBJ2-4, with 7 positions matching TRBD2. The ends lost 2 bases at V and 1 base at J; junction bases unmatched: 8. In germline, CDR1 is SGHTA, CDR2 FQGNSA. This CDR3 has 17 amino acids. The CDR3: CASSLWAGEGAKNIQYF. CDR3 coding DNA: TGTGCCAGCAGCTTATGGGCGGGGGAAGGCGCCAAAAACATTCAGTACTTC.

This clonotype was recorded at least ten times. V gene TRBV5-5 combines with J gene TRBJ2-7; 10 bases are a match to TRBD1. The CDR3 loop spans 16 amino acids. V gave up 2 bases and J gave up 2 bases; unmatched junction bases: 7. Germline V CDR1 and CDR2: SGHKS, YYEKEE (reference sequence). The CDR3, as DNA: TGTGCCAGCAGCTTCGAATTAGGACAGGGGGCCTACGAGCAGTACTTC. Its translation: CASSFELGQGAYEQYF.

V is TRBV7-8 and J is TRBJ1-4; D unresolved. Deletions cut 0 bases from V and 7 bases from J, with 6 bases between. This CDR3 has 13 residues. Per germline, CDR1 SGHVS and CDR2 FQNEAQ. The CDR3 here is CASSLAPVEKLFF. CDR3 in DNA: TGTGCCAGCAGCTTAGCCCCAGTTGAAAAACTGTTTTTT.

This clonotype was counted ten times or more. This sequence joins TRBV6-2 or TRBV6-3 and TRBJ1-5, with no clear D. The CDR3 has 14 residues. Germline CDR1 reads MNHEY; CDR2 reads SVGEGT. V lost 9 bases and J lost 0, with 12 bases in between. This CDR3 is CARGAGDSNQPQHF. The DNA for the CDR3 is TGTGCCAGGGGAGCCGGGGATAGCAATCAGCCCCAGCATTTT.

This clonotype was seen ten or more times. This chain uses TRBV7-2 with TRBJ1-2; D remains ambiguous. Germline loops: CDR1 SGHTA, CDR2 FQGNSA. V was shortened by 5 bases and J by 0 bases, with 16 bases between the two germline ends. The CDR3 totals 16 residues. The CDR3 region is CASSLVRDRANYGYTF. The CDR3 nucleotides read TGTGCCAGCAGCCTAGTACGAGACCGAGCTAACTATGGCTACACCTTC.

Many counts were recorded for this clonotype. The chain has TRBV29-1 and TRBJ2-7, with D unresolved. The CDR3 extends over 13 amino acids. With 4 bases removed from V and 3 bases from J, the gap between germline ends came to 13 bases. In germline, CDR1 is SQVTM, CDR2 ANQGSEA. CDR3 sequence: CSVGAAVGYEQYF. In DNA, the CDR3 is TGCAGCGTTGGGGCAGCTGTCGGCTACGAGCAGTACTTC.

This clonotype was seen repeatedly, ten times or more. This rearrangement joins TRBV5-1 to TRBJ2-3; D unclear. Per the germline V gene, CDR1 is SGHRS and CDR2 is YFSETQ. This CDR3 has 15 residues. The V and J ends lost 3 bases and 3 bases respectively, with 14 bases between them. In DNA form, the CDR3 reads TGCGCCAGCAGCTCCGGCACTACAGCTACAGATACGCAGTATTTT. Translated: CASSSGTTATDTQYF. Together with reference TRBV5-1 and TRBJ2-3, the CDR3 gives the full variable domain: KAGVTQTPRYLIKTRGQQVTLSCSPISGHRSVSWYQQTPGQGLQFLFEYFSETQRNKGNFPGRFSGRQFSNSRSEMNVSTLELGDSALYLCASSSGTTATDTQYFGPGTRLTVL.

The chain couples TRBV7-8 to TRBJ2-7; weak D call: TRBD1 (8 bases). The CDR3 spans 13 residues. The V end lost 4 bases, the J end lost 6 bases, and 13 bases lay between the germline ends. Germline-derived CDR1 and CDR2 are SGHVS and FQNEAQ. The CDR3 nucleotides read TGTGCCAGCAGCTACAGGGGGGGGGGCGAGCAGTACTTC. Translating gives CASSYRGGGEQYF.

This clonotype was found many times. The rearrangement joins TRBV7-2 to TRBJ1-2; 7 bases match TRBD1. V dropped 1 base and J dropped 6; count of bases not matched to a gene: 5. CDR3 length: 14 amino acids. Germline values: CDR1 SGHTA, CDR2 FQGNSA. CDR3 DNA: TGTGCCAGCAGCTTAGTACAGGGGCCAGATGGCTACACCTTC. Amino acid sequence: CASSLVQGPDGYTF.

The genes are TRBV19 and TRBJ2-2; D may be TRBD1 (5 bases). CDR1 is LNHDA and CDR2 is SQIVND in the germline V gene (reference sequence). Trimming pared 4 bases from V and 8 bases from J, leaving 14 bases between. The CDR3 spans 14 residues. Here the CDR3 reads CASSRGPERGELFF. The CDR3 DNA reads as TGTGCCAGTAGTAGGGGCCCTGAAAGGGGGGAGCTGTTTTTT.

This clonotype was seen ten or more times. The chain employs TRBV5-1 and TRBJ2-7, with no clear D. CDR1 is SGHRS and CDR2 is YFSETQ in the germline V gene. CDR3 length equals 15 residues. V gave up 0 bases and J gave up 0 bases, with 10 bases separating them. The CDR3 reads CASSLVSDSSYEQYF. CDR3 DNA sequence: TGCGCCAGCAGCTTGGTCTCGGATAGCTCCTACGAGCAGTACTTC.